These T cell receptor beta chains were read from a single sample in a study of T cells in Graves' hyperthyroidism and ophthalmopathy. TCRdb fed the multiplex PCR reads into MiXCR, producing one record per CDR3 protein. Among roughly 99,000 distinct CDR3 sequences listed, around a sixth were seen once. Sequenced input: blood. The source is a woman aged 45-60 years with Graves' hyperthyroidism. The CDR3 runs from the conserved cysteine through the conserved F or W. Each record gives: V gene, J gene, D gene, clone size, CDR3 DNA, CDR3 protein. D genes are given only for firm matches. Some rows mark clone size as missing; the rest say once, few, many or name a class of expanded clone.

v_call: TRBV20-1; j_call: TRBJ2-3; d_call: TRBD2; clone_size: .; cdr3_nt: TGCAGTGCCCCCGGGACCGGGACTAGCGGGAGGCCGGGAGATACGCAGTATTTT; cdr3_aa: CSAPGTGTSGRPGDTQYF
v_call: TRBV20-1; j_call: TRBJ2-7; d_call: TRBD2; clone_size: .; cdr3_nt: TGCAGTGCCTTCACACTAGCGGGACGCTACGAGCAGTACTTC; cdr3_aa: CSAFTLAGRYEQYF
v_call: TRBV20-1; j_call: TRBJ2-1; d_call: .; clone_size: .; cdr3_nt: TGCAGTGCCCACAGGGAAGGCTCCTACAATGAGCAGTTCTTC; cdr3_aa: CSAHREGSYNEQFF
v_call: TRBV20-1; j_call: TRBJ2-1; d_call: TRBD2; clone_size: .; cdr3_nt: TGCAGTGCCCCCGGGACCGGGACTAGCGGGAGGGGGGATGAGCAGTTCTTC; cdr3_aa: CSAPGTGTSGRGDEQFF
v_call: TRBV20-1; j_call: TRBJ2-3; d_call: TRBD2; clone_size: many; cdr3_nt: TGCAGTGTTACACCTAGCGGGATTAGCACAGATACGCAGTATTTT; cdr3_aa: CSVTPSGISTDTQYF
v_call: TRBV12-3/TRBV12-4; j_call: TRBJ1-1; d_call: .; clone_size: many; cdr3_nt: TGTGCCAGCAGCACCCTAGACACTGAAGCTTTCTTT; cdr3_aa: CASSTLDTEAFF
v_call: TRBV5-1; j_call: TRBJ1-1; d_call: .; clone_size: many; cdr3_nt: TGCGCCAGCAGCTTGCAGGGCCCTCCGAACACTGAAGCTTTCTTT; cdr3_aa: CASSLQGPPNTEAFF
v_call: TRBV7-3; j_call: TRBJ2-1; d_call: TRBD2; clone_size: many; cdr3_nt: TGTGCCAGCAGCTTCGATAGCGGGAGCTCCTACAATGAGCAGTTCTTC; cdr3_aa: CASSFDSGSSYNEQFF
v_call: TRBV6-2/TRBV6-3; j_call: TRBJ1-1; d_call: TRBD1; clone_size: many; cdr3_nt: TGTGCCAGCAGTTACGAGTCCGGGACAGATGTCCGACAGGCCATGAACACTGAAGCTTTCTTT; cdr3_aa: CASSYESGTDVRQAMNTEAFF
v_call: TRBV28; j_call: TRBJ2-5; d_call: .; clone_size: many; cdr3_nt: TGTGCCAGCAGTTTGGTCGCTGGCAGGGGGGCGGAGACCCAGTACTTC; cdr3_aa: CASSLVAGRGAETQYF
v_call: TRBV6-1; j_call: TRBJ2-7; d_call: TRBD2; clone_size: many; cdr3_nt: TGTGCCAGCAGACGTAGCGGGGACTCCTACGAGCAGTACTTC; cdr3_aa: CASRRSGDSYEQYF
v_call: TRBV6-6; j_call: TRBJ2-4; d_call: TRBD2; clone_size: .; cdr3_nt: TGTGCCAGCAGTTACTCGTTCCCCGGGACTAGCGGATCAAAGGGCAACATTCAGTACTTC; cdr3_aa: CASSYSFPGTSGSKGNIQYF
v_call: TRBV20-1; j_call: TRBJ1-1; d_call: .; clone_size: many; cdr3_nt: TGCAGTGCTCATGACAGGTCTAGCGACACTGAAGCTTTCTTT; cdr3_aa: CSAHDRSSDTEAFF
v_call: TRBV10-3; j_call: TRBJ1-2; d_call: .; clone_size: many; cdr3_nt: TGTGCCATCAGGGGAGATGCAGGGAGCTATGGCTACACCTTC; cdr3_aa: CAIRGDAGSYGYTF
v_call: TRBV10-3; j_call: TRBJ1-1; d_call: .; clone_size: .; cdr3_nt: TGTGCCATCAGAGCGGGAGGGACTGAAGCTTTCTTT; cdr3_aa: CAIRAGGTEAFF
v_call: TRBV28; j_call: TRBJ2-1; d_call: .; clone_size: many; cdr3_nt: TGTGCCAGCAGTTTAAGGGGCCTTTACAATGAGCAGTTCTTC; cdr3_aa: CASSLRGLYNEQFF
v_call: TRBV20-1; j_call: TRBJ1-5; d_call: TRBD1; clone_size: many; cdr3_nt: TGCAGTGCCTGGGGACAGACACATAATAGCAATCAGCCCCAGCATTTT; cdr3_aa: CSAWGQTHNSNQPQHF
v_call: TRBV7-9; j_call: TRBJ1-4; d_call: TRBD1; clone_size: many; cdr3_nt: TGTGCCAGCAGCTTACAGGGGGGCAGTGAAAAACTGTTTTTT; cdr3_aa: CASSLQGGSEKLFF
v_call: TRBV3-1; j_call: TRBJ1-2; d_call: .; clone_size: many; cdr3_nt: TGTGCCAGCAGCCAAGATGAGGGGAGCTACACCTTC; cdr3_aa: CASSQDEGSYTF
v_call: TRBV19; j_call: TRBJ2-1; d_call: .; clone_size: many; cdr3_nt: TGTGCCAGTAGTATACTGCAGGCAGAGCAGTTCTTC; cdr3_aa: CASSILQAEQFF
v_call: TRBV28; j_call: TRBJ1-2; d_call: TRBD1; clone_size: many; cdr3_nt: TGTGCCAGCAGTCGGCCGAGGACAGGGATCGACTATGGCTACACCTTC; cdr3_aa: CASSRPRTGIDYGYTF
v_call: TRBV6-6; j_call: TRBJ1-4; d_call: .; clone_size: many; cdr3_nt: TGTGCCAGCAGTTACGGCTCACGGACTAATGAAAAACTGTTTTTT; cdr3_aa: CASSYGSRTNEKLFF
v_call: TRBV20-1; j_call: TRBJ1-5; d_call: .; clone_size: many; cdr3_nt: TGCAGTGCTAGAGAACCCGGTAGCAATCAGCCCCAGCATTTT; cdr3_aa: CSAREPGSNQPQHF
v_call: TRBV12-3/TRBV12-4; j_call: TRBJ1-1; d_call: .; clone_size: many; cdr3_nt: TGTGCCAGCAGCCCCCCGCGGCGGGGCTATGTCACTGAAGCTTTCTTT; cdr3_aa: CASSPPRRGYVTEAFF
v_call: TRBV12-3/TRBV12-4; j_call: TRBJ1-5; d_call: .; clone_size: many; cdr3_nt: TGTGCCAGCAGTTTAGCGCATCAGCCCCAGCATTTT; cdr3_aa: CASSLAHQPQHF
v_call: TRBV12-3/TRBV12-4; j_call: TRBJ2-1; d_call: TRBD2; clone_size: few; cdr3_nt: TGTGCCAGCAGTTTAGTTACGGGACTAGCGGGATACAATGAGCAGTTCTTC; cdr3_aa: CASSLVTGLAGYNEQFF
v_call: TRBV13; j_call: TRBJ2-1; d_call: .; clone_size: many; cdr3_nt: TGTGCCAGCAGCCCCCCGTCCGGGACCTACAATGAGCAGTTCTTC; cdr3_aa: CASSPPSGTYNEQFF
v_call: TRBV7-2; j_call: TRBJ2-1; d_call: .; clone_size: many; cdr3_nt: TGTGCCAGCAGCTTAGAAAGGCTAGCCTACAATGAGCAGTTCTTC; cdr3_aa: CASSLERLAYNEQFF
v_call: TRBV6-5; j_call: TRBJ1-2; d_call: TRBD1; clone_size: many; cdr3_nt: TGTGCCAGCAGTTACGCCTACAGGGGCGGGGGCTACACCTTC; cdr3_aa: CASSYAYRGGGYTF
v_call: TRBV12-3/TRBV12-4; j_call: TRBJ1-1; d_call: .; clone_size: many; cdr3_nt: TGTGCCAGCAGTTTAGAGGGGACTGAAGCTTTCTTT; cdr3_aa: CASSLEGTEAFF
v_call: TRBV6-2/TRBV6-3; j_call: TRBJ2-1; d_call: TRBD2; clone_size: .; cdr3_nt: TGTGCCAGCAGAACTAGCGGGAGGGCAAATGAGCAGTTCTTC; cdr3_aa: CASRTSGRANEQFF
v_call: TRBV5-1; j_call: TRBJ2-1; d_call: TRBD2; clone_size: .; cdr3_nt: TGCGCCAGCAGCTTGGACGGGAGGGGGTCCTACAATGAGCAGTTCTTC; cdr3_aa: CASSLDGRGSYNEQFF
v_call: TRBV30; j_call: TRBJ2-5; d_call: .; clone_size: many; cdr3_nt: TGTGCCTGGAGTACAACAGGGCAAGAGACCCAGTACTTC; cdr3_aa: CAWSTTGQETQYF
v_call: TRBV7-2; j_call: TRBJ2-3; d_call: TRBD2; clone_size: many; cdr3_nt: TGTGCCAGCACCAAACGGGGCGGGAGGGCCATAGATACGCAGTATTTT; cdr3_aa: CASTKRGGRAIDTQYF
v_call: TRBV20-1; j_call: TRBJ2-3; d_call: .; clone_size: many; cdr3_nt: TGCAGTGCTAGAGGGCGCCCAGGGACAGATACGCAGTATTTT; cdr3_aa: CSARGRPGTDTQYF
v_call: TRBV3-1; j_call: TRBJ2-7; d_call: .; clone_size: .; cdr3_nt: TGTGCCAGCAGCTCAGGCCCTGTAGGAACCTACGAGCAGTACTTC; cdr3_aa: CASSSGPVGTYEQYF
v_call: TRBV6-1; j_call: TRBJ2-7; d_call: TRBD1; clone_size: many; cdr3_nt: TGTGCCAGCAGTTATGATGGACAGGACGAGCAGTACTTC; cdr3_aa: CASSYDGQDEQYF
v_call: TRBV28; j_call: TRBJ2-1; d_call: .; clone_size: many; cdr3_nt: TGTGCCAGCAGCTTACCCCGGCGGAGCAGCCCTTACAATGAGCAGTTCTTC; cdr3_aa: CASSLPRRSSPYNEQFF
v_call: TRBV7-9; j_call: TRBJ1-2; d_call: .; clone_size: .; cdr3_nt: TGTGCCAGCAGCCCCCCCCGGATACAGGGAACCCATGGCTACACCTTC; cdr3_aa: CASSPPRIQGTHGYTF
v_call: TRBV9; j_call: TRBJ2-6; d_call: .; clone_size: many; cdr3_nt: TGTGCCAGCAGCGTATCGGCAGGGGACGCAGCTGGGGCCAACGTCCTGACTTTC; cdr3_aa: CASSVSAGDAAGANVLTF
v_call: TRBV27; j_call: TRBJ1-5; d_call: .; clone_size: many; cdr3_nt: TGTGCCAGCAGTAAGGAGTGGAATCAGCCCCAGCATTTT; cdr3_aa: CASSKEWNQPQHF
v_call: TRBV19; j_call: TRBJ1-2; d_call: .; clone_size: many; cdr3_nt: TGTGCCAGCACAACACAGGACAGAAGTGGTGGCTACACCTTC; cdr3_aa: CASTTQDRSGGYTF
v_call: TRBV9; j_call: TRBJ2-1; d_call: TRBD2; clone_size: .; cdr3_nt: TGTGCCAGCAGCGTATTGGGGGGGGAGCAGTTCTTC; cdr3_aa: CASSVLGGEQFF
v_call: TRBV20-1; j_call: TRBJ1-1; d_call: .; clone_size: .; cdr3_nt: TGCAGTGCTATCCCGGGCCTGAACACTGAAGCTTTCTTT; cdr3_aa: CSAIPGLNTEAFF
v_call: TRBV28; j_call: TRBJ1-5; d_call: TRBD1; clone_size: many; cdr3_nt: TGTGCCAGCAGTTCAGGACAGGTAAATCAGCCCCAGCATTTT; cdr3_aa: CASSSGQVNQPQHF
v_call: TRBV7-3; j_call: TRBJ2-3; d_call: .; clone_size: many; cdr3_nt: TGTGCCAGCAGCTTAAGGACTAGCACAGATACGCAGTATTTT; cdr3_aa: CASSLRTSTDTQYF
v_call: TRBV7-8; j_call: TRBJ1-5; d_call: TRBD1; clone_size: many; cdr3_nt: TGTGCCAGCAGCTTGGGACAGGGTGGTTCGGGAAATCAGCCCCAGCATTTT; cdr3_aa: CASSLGQGGSGNQPQHF
v_call: TRBV24-1; j_call: TRBJ2-1; d_call: .; clone_size: many; cdr3_nt: TGTGCCACCCACGATACAGCGGGCAATGAGCAGTTCTTC; cdr3_aa: CATHDTAGNEQFF